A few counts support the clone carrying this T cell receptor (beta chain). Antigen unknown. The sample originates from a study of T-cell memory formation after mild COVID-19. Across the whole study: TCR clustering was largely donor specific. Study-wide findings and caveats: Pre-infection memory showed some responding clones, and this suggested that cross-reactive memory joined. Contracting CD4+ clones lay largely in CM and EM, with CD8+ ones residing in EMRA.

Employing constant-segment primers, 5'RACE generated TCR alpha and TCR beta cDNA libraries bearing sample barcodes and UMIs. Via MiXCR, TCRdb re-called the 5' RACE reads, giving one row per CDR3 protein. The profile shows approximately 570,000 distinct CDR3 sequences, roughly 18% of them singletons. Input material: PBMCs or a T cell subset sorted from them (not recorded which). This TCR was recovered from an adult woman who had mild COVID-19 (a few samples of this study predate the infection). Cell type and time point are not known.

The CDR3 spells CASSSGRQTYEQYF. The CDR3 DNA is TGTGCCAGCAGTAGCGGGAGGCAGACCTACGAGCAGTACTTC. The chain joins TRBV27 to TRBJ2-7; TRBD2 matches 9 bases. V trimming: 5 bases; J trimming: 2 bases; junction bases outside the gene matches: 4. The CDR3 runs to 14 residues. Germline values: CDR1 MNHEY, CDR2 SMNVEV (reference sequence).